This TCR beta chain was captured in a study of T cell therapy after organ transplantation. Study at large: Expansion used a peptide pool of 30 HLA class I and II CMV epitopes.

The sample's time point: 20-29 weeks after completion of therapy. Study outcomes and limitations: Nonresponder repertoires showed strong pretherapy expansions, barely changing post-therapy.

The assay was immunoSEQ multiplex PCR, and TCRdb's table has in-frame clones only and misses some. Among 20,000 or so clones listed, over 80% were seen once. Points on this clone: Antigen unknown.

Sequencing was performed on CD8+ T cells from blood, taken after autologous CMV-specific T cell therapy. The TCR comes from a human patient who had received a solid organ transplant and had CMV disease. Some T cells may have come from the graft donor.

DNA of the CDR3: TGTGCCAGCAGCTTCAGGGGGCCTCACGAGCAGTACTTC. This sequence encodes CASSFRGPHEQYF. The J gene is TRBJ2-7, the V gene TRBV7-8; 8 bases fit TRBD1. The CDR3 loop spans 13 amino acids. V was pared by 3 bases and J by 5 bases, with 3 bases of the junction left unmatched. Germline CDR1 is SGHVS and CDR2 is FQNEAQ.